A single sample gave rise to the 14 T cell receptor beta chains below, sequenced in a study of blood T cell repertoires in COVID-19. Generated by immunoSEQ multiplex PCR, the TCRdb table keeps only in-frame clones and is missing some. The sample shows a few hundred thousand clones, 85% of them seen only once. The sequencing sample was made of peripheral blood. All receptors come from a woman in her late teens or twenties with acute or convalescent COVID-19.

This clone was counted at least ten times. J is TRBJ2-2 and V is TRBV21-1; the listed D gene, TRBD2, was not tested against the DNA. TRBV21-1 is a pseudogene. The CDR3 runs 16 residues. Written as DNA, the CDR3 is TGTGCCAGCAGCAGAAAATGGAGGACGGGCACCGGGGAGCTGTTTTTT. This gives the protein CASSRKWRTGTGELFF.

V is TRBV2 and J is TRBJ2-7; the D gene is possibly TRBD1 (6 bases). Per the germline V gene, CDR1 is SNHLY and CDR2 is FYNNEI. The V end was cut by 7 bases, the J end by 7 bases, with 14 bases between. This CDR3 has 12 residues. The CDR3 DNA reads as TGTGCCAGCACCGGACAAGGGGGTGAGCAGTACTTC. It translates to CASTGQGGEQYF.

The rearrangement joins TRBV28 to TRBJ1-6, with 8 positions matching TRBD1. This CDR3 is built from 16 residues. The germline gives CDR1 MDHEN, CDR2 SYDVKM. Trimming cost V 6 bases and J 5 bases; bases outside gene matches: 9. CDR3 sequence reads: CASRLPLQGDNSPLHF. The DNA of the CDR3 is TGTGCCAGCAGGCTACCGCTACAGGGGGATAATTCACCCCTCCACTTT.

The V call is TRBV27, the J call TRBJ2-7, with 13 bases that match TRBD2. The junction had 6 bases not matched to a gene; V was cut back by 4 bases and J by 0 bases. This CDR3 comprises 17 residues. Germline CDR1 and CDR2: MNHEY and SMNVEV (reference sequence). The CDR3 DNA reads TGTGCCAGCAGTTCCGGGACTAGCGGGACCTTCTCCTACGAGCAGTACTTC. It translates to CASSSGTSGTFSYEQYF.

The CDR3 sequence: CASSILTSARTDTQYF. CDR3 nucleotide sequence: TGTGCCAGTAGTATTCTCACTAGCGCCCGCACAGATACGCAGTATTTT. The chain couples TRBV19 to TRBJ2-3, with 7 bases identical to TRBD2. With V trimmed by 3 bases and J by 1 base, 7 bases remained unmatched. CDR1 and CDR2 (germline): LNHDA, SQIVND (reference sequence). The CDR3 consists of 16 residues.

The rearrangement joins TRBV12-3 or TRBV12-4 to TRBJ1-5; maybe TRBD1 (5 bases). The V end lost 3 bases, the J end lost 4 bases, and 7 bases lay between the germline ends. The CDR3 contains 13 residues. The CDR3 nucleotides are TGTGCCAGCAGTTTGACAGAGAATCAGCCCCAGCATTTT. Residues: CASSLTENQPQHF.

The chain is built from TRBV29-1 and TRBJ2-1; D is unclear. The CDR3 spans 13 residues. Germline-derived CDR1 and CDR2 are SQVTM and ANQGSEA. The V end was cut by 6 bases, the J end by 0 bases, with 9 bases between. CDR3 loop: CSVRLSSYNEQFF. In nucleotides, the CDR3 is TGCAGCGTCCGACTGAGCTCCTACAATGAGCAGTTCTTC.

The rearrangement links TRBV7-2 to TRBJ2-5; no clear D gene. V was shortened by 0 bases and J by 7 bases, with 12 bases between the two germline ends. CDR1 and CDR2 from the germline V gene are SGHTA and FQGNSA. This CDR3 is 14 amino acids long. CDR3 amino acids: CASSLAGPARTQYF. The CDR3, as DNA: TGTGCCAGCAGCTTAGCGGGCCCCGCCCGGACCCAGTACTTC.

Only one count was recorded for this clone. J is TRBJ2-1 and V is TRBV10-2, with 8 bases identical to TRBD2. The V and J ends lost 5 bases and 5 bases, in that order; junction bases with no gene match: 5. CDR1 and CDR2 (germline): WSHSY, SAAADI. This CDR3 is 14 amino acids long. CDR3 nucleotide sequence: TGCGCCAGCAGTACTAGCGGACAAGACAATGAGCAGTTCTTC. This sequence encodes CASSTSGQDNEQFF.

A single count supports this clone. This chain uses TRBV6-5 with TRBJ1-1; 8 bases map to TRBD1. V lost 8 bases to trimming and J lost 0 bases; unmatched junction nucleotides: 5. The CDR3 is 14 amino acids. Per the germline V gene, CDR1 is MNHEY and CDR2 is SVGAGI. The DNA of the CDR3 is TGTGCCAGCGGGACAGGTTTAATGAACACTGAAGCTTTCTTT. Translated, it gives CASGTGLMNTEAFF.

The chain has TRBV3-1 (or the pseudogene TRBV3-2) and TRBJ1-5; no clear D. Germline values: CDR1 LGHDT, CDR2 YNNKEL (reference sequence). V lost 0 bases, J lost 4 bases, and 7 bases lay in between. There are 14 residues in the CDR3. CDR3 sequence reads: CASSQERDNQPQHF. CDR3 nucleotides: TGTGCCAGCAGCCAAGAACGGGATAATCAGCCCCAGCATTTT.

The genes are TRBV5-1 and TRBJ1-1, with 9 nucleotides matching TRBD1. This CDR3 has 16 residues. Per germline, CDR1 SGHRS and CDR2 YFSETQ. V trimming: 4 bases; J trimming: 0 bases; junction bases outside the gene matches: 7. In DNA form, the CDR3 reads TGCGCCAGCAGCCTCGGACAGGGGATTATGAACACTGAAGCTTTCTTT. This gives the protein CASSLGQGIMNTEAFF.

The gene calls are TRBV12-3 or TRBV12-4 and TRBJ2-5; D call uncertain. CDR3 length: 13 amino acids. V lost 2 bases and J lost 5, with 9 bases in between. The CDR3 sequence: CASSLSRVETQYF. CDR3 nucleotides: TGTGCCAGCAGTTTAAGCCGGGTGGAGACCCAGTACTTC.

The chain is built from TRBV27 and TRBJ1-1; possibly TRBD1 for D (6 bases). V lost 5 bases and J 1 base, leaving 14 bases between the germline ends. The CDR3 is 15 residues long. Germline V lookup: CDR1 MNHEY, CDR2 SMNVEV (reference sequence). Here the CDR3 reads CASSPMGHQNTEAFF. The CDR3 bases are TGTGCCAGCAGTCCCATGGGACACCAGAACACTGAAGCTTTCTTT.